Here is one TCR beta chain with its context. How the authors handled the data: Nucleated cell number was recorded as an estimate derived from reference gene primer amplification. Only in-frame clones appear in the TCRdb table, and some are missing; sequencing was by immunoSEQ multiplex PCR. The DNA was the basis for D and trimming; V, J and clone size are from that table. The sample yields 200,000 to 250,000 clones, around nine tenths seen once. The data belong to a study of blood T cell repertoires in COVID-19. Across the study: Samples came from the United States, Italy and Spain, spanning acute and convalescent COVID-19. PBMCs, B-cell-depleted T cells, or T cells provided the cDNA or gDNA that made up the material.

The V gene end was trimmed by 4 bases and the J gene end by 3 bases; junction bases not matched to a gene: 8. Per the germline V gene, CDR1 is LGHNA and CDR2 is YSLEER. There are 15 residues in the CDR3. V usage is TRBV4-3 and J usage is TRBJ2-7, with 8 positions matching TRBD2. Material for sequencing was peripheral blood. The receptor was derived from a woman aged 55-69 years with acute or convalescent COVID-19. The CDR3 nucleotides read TGCGCCAGCAGCCGATCGGGAGGGACTAGCTACGAGCAGTACTTC. As protein: CASSRSGGTSYEQYF.